One and the same sample provided the 11 T cell receptor beta chains below, sequenced in a study of cytotoxic CD8 clonotypes in ibrutinib-treated CLL. Clones were sequenced by immunoSEQ multiplex PCR, and TCRdb holds only the in-frame ones, with some missing. The data hold approximately 74,000 clones, with around 84% observed a single time. The specimen comprised PBMCs, sampled at disease progression, from a patient treated with ibrutinib. Source of these receptors: a human donor with chronic lymphocytic leukemia.

The gene calls are TRBV7-8 and TRBJ1-2; TRBD1 matches 9 bases. The CDR3 is 19 amino acids. V trimming: 5 bases; J trimming: 2 bases; junction bases outside the gene matches: 18. Germline CDR1 SGHVS, CDR2 FQNEAQ. For the CDR3, the DNA is TGTGCCAGCAGCCCTTCTACCGGGACAGGGACGGTGAACAACTATGGCTACACCTTC. Its translation: CASSPSTGTGTVNNYGYTF.

The J gene is TRBJ1-1, the V gene TRBV2; D is unclear. The CDR3 loop spans 14 amino acids. Germline assignment: CDR1 SNHLY and CDR2 FYNNEI. The V end was cut by 0 bases, the J end by 5 bases, with 10 bases between. CDR3: CASSEALTVTEAFF. CDR3 sequence (DNA): TGTGCCAGCAGTGAAGCGCTTACGGTGACTGAAGCTTTCTTT.

The chain carries TRBV5-1 and TRBJ2-7; 12 positions agree with TRBD1. V lost 3 bases to trimming and J lost 6 bases; unmatched junction nucleotides: 4. Germline-derived CDR1 and CDR2 are SGHRS and YFSETQ. The CDR3 consists of 14 residues. CDR3 protein: CASSSGTGGVEQYF. The CDR3 DNA reads TGCGCCAGCAGCTCGGGGACAGGGGGCGTCGAGCAGTACTTC.

This clone was recorded a few times. Other DNA sequences in this sample translate to the same CDR3. This chain links TRBV7-9 with TRBJ1-1; D not resolved. The CDR3 loop spans 12 amino acids. The ends were cut back, 5 bases at V and 0 bases at J, with 4 bases in the middle. CDR1 is SEHNR and CDR2 is FQNEAQ in the germline V gene (reference sequence). The CDR3 here is CASSVMNTEAFF. CDR3 bases: TGTGCCAGCAGCGTGATGAACACTGAAGCTTTCTTT. The variable domain in full, completed from reference TRBV7-9 and TRBJ1-1, reads DTGVSQNPRHKITKRGQNVTFRCDPISEHNRLYWYRQTLGQGPEFLTYFQNEAQLEKSRLLSDRFSAERPKGSFSTLEIQRTEQGDSAMYLCASSVMNTEAFFGQGTRLTVV.

The gene calls are TRBV30 and TRBJ1-4; unclear D gene. The CDR3 has 12 amino acids. In germline, CDR1 is GTSNPN, CDR2 SVGIG (reference sequence). Trimming shortened V by 2 bases and J by 4 bases, and 5 bases separated the two germline ends. CDR3 sequence: CAWSKLNEKLFF. The CDR3 DNA follows: TGTGCCTGGAGTAAACTTAATGAAAAACTGTTTTTT.

This rearrangement joins TRBV19 to TRBJ2-2, with 7 bases matching TRBD1. CDR1 is LNHDA and CDR2 is SQIVND in the germline V gene (reference sequence). The CDR3 consists of 17 residues. Losses at the gene ends were 6 bases for V and 2 bases for J; bases not matched to a gene: 12. The CDR3 sequence: CASRRNPGQRNTGELFF. CDR3 bases: TGTGCCAGTAGACGTAACCCGGGACAGCGAAACACCGGGGAGCTGTTTTTT.

The chain recombines TRBV6-5 with TRBJ2-7; D might be TRBD1 (6 bases). V gave up 0 bases and J gave up 3 bases, with 15 bases separating them. The CDR3 spans 16 residues. Germline values: CDR1 MNHEY, CDR2 SVGAGI. The CDR3 nucleotides read TGTGCCAGCAGTTACTCGGGGCCCCAGGGGCTCTACGAGCAGTACTTC. As protein: CASSYSGPQGLYEQYF.

This chain joins TRBV9 and TRBJ2-1; 7 bases map to TRBD2. The trim removed 1 base at V and 0 bases at J, leaving 1 base unmatched. The CDR3 is 15 residues long. Per the germline V gene, CDR1 is SGDLS and CDR2 is YYNGEE. CDR3 DNA: TGTGCCAGCAGCGTACTAGCGGACTCCTACAATGAGCAGTTCTTC. Its protein is CASSVLADSYNEQFF.

The rearrangement uses TRBV5-4 and TRBJ2-3; D is perhaps TRBD1 (6 bases). V lost 7 bases to trimming and J lost 6 bases, with 15 bases between them. The germline gives CDR1 SGHNT, CDR2 YYREEE (reference sequence). The CDR3 is 13 residues long. The CDR3 region is CASQNATGDTQYF. Written as DNA, the CDR3 is TGTGCCAGCCAAAACGCTACAGGGGATACGCAGTATTTT.

V gene TRBV20-1 combines with J gene TRBJ1-2; D call uncertain. This CDR3 contains 9 residues. Looked up from germline, CDR1 is DFQATT and CDR2 is SNEGSKA (reference sequence). The CDR3 sequence is CRSDYGYTF. CDR3 nucleotide sequence: TGCAGGTCCGACTATGGCTACACCTTC.

This rearrangement joins TRBV2 to TRBJ1-5; D gene unclear. The germline CDR1 and CDR2 sequences are SNHLY and FYNNEI. The CDR3 is made up of 14 amino acids. Deletions cut 6 bases from V and 4 bases from J, with 13 bases between. The CDR3 spells CASRNSGGNQPQHF. For the CDR3, the DNA is TGTGCCAGCAGGAACTCAGGTGGAAATCAGCCCCAGCATTTT.